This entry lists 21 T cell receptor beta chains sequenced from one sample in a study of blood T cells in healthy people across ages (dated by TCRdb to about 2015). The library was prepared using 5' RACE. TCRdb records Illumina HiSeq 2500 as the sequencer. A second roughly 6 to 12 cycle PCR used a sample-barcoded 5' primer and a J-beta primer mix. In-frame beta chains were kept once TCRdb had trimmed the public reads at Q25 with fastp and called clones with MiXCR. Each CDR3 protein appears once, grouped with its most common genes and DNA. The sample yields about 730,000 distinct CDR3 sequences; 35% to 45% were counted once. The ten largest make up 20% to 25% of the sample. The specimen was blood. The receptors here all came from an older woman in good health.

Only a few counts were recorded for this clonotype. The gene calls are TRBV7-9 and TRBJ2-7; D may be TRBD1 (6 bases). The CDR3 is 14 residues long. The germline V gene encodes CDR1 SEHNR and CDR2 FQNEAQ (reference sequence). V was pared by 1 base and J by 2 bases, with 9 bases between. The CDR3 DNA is TGTGCCAGCAGCTTAGAACAGGGTCCCTACGAGCAGTACTTC. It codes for CASSLEQGPYEQYF.

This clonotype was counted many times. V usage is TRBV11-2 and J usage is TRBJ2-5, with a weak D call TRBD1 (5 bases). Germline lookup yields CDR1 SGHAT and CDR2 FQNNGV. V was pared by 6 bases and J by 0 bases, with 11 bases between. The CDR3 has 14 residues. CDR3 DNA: TGTGCCAGCAGACCTACAGGCAACCAAGAGACCCAGTACTTC. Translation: CASRPTGNQETQYF.

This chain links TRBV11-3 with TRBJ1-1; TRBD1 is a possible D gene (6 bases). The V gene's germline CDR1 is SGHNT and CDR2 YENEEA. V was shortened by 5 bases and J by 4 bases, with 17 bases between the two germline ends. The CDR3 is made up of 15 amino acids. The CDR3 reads CASSKGGASSTEAFF. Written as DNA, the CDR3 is TGTGCCAGCAGCAAGGGGGGGGCGAGTAGCACTGAAGCTTTCTTT.

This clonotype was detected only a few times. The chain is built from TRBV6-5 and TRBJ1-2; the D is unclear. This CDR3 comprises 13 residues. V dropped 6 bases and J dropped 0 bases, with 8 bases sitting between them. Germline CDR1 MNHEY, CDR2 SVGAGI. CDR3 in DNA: TGTGCCAGCAGCCCCCTTGCTAACTATGGCTACACCTTC. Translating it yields CASSPLANYGYTF.

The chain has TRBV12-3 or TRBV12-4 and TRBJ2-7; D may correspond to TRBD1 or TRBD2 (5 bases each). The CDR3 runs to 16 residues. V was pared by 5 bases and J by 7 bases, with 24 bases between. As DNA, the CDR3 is TGTGCCAGCAGTGCCCCTCCGGGACGGATGTACAATGAGCAGTACTTC. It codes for CASSAPPGRMYNEQYF.

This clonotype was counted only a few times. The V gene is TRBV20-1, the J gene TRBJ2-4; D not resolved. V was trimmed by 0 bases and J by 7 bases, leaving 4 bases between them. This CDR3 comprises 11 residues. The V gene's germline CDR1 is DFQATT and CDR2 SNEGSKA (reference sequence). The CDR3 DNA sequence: TGCAGTGCTAGAGAGATGAACATTCAGTACTTC. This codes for CSAREMNIQYF.

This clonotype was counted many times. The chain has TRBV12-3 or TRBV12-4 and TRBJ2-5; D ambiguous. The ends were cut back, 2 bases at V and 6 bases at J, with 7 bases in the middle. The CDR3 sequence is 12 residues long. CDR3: CASSLMGKTQYF. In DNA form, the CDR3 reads TGTGCCAGCAGTTTAATGGGGAAGACCCAGTACTTC.

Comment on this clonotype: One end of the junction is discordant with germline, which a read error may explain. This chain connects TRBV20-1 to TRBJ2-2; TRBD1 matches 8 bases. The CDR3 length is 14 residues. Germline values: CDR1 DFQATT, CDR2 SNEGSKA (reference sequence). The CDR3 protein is CSARQGANAGELFF. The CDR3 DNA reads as TGCAGTGCTAGACAGGGGGCGAACGCCGGGGAGCTGTTTTTT.

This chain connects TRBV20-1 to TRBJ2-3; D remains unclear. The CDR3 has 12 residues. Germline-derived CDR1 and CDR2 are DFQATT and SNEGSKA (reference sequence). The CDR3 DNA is TGCAGCCTCTGGGGTGGCACAGATACGCAGTATTTT. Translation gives CSLWGGTDTQYF.

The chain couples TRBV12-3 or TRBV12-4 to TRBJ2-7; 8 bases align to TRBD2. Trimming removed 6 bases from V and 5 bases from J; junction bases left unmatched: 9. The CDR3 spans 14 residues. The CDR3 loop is CASRSRAGGHEQYF. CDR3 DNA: TGTGCCAGCAGAAGTCGGGCGGGGGGCCACGAGCAGTACTTC.

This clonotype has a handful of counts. CDR3: CASSETGRSNQPQHF. In nucleotides, the CDR3 is TGTGCCAGCAGTGAAACAGGGAGAAGCAATCAGCCCCAGCATTTT. The chain has TRBV2 and TRBJ1-5; D perhaps matches TRBD1 (6 bases). The CDR3 covers 15 residues. Germline V lookup: CDR1 SNHLY, CDR2 FYNNEI. Deletions cut 2 bases from V and 1 base from J, with 9 bases between.

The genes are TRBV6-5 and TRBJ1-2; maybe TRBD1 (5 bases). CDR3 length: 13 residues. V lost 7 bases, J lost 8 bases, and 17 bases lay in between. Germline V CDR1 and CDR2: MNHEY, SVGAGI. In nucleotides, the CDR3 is TGTGCCAGCAAGAGACAGTTAGGAGGCGGCTACACCTTC. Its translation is CASKRQLGGGYTF.

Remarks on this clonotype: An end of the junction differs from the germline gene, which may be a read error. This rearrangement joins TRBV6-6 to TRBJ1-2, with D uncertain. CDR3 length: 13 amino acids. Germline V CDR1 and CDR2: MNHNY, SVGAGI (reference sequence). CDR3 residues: CTSSSNGVSGYTF. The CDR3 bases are TGTACCAGCAGTTCCAATGGAGTGAGTGGCTACACCTTC.

The CDR3 DNA reads as TGTGCCAGCAGCTTGGTCCCGGGAATGGCCTACGAGCAGTACTTC. This translates into CASSLVPGMAYEQYF. This chain uses TRBV5-6 with TRBJ2-7, with D possibly matching TRBD2 (5 bases). Germline assignment: CDR1 SGHDT and CDR2 YYEEEE. This CDR3 region has 15 residues. Deletions cut 0 bases from V and 2 bases from J, with 12 bases between.

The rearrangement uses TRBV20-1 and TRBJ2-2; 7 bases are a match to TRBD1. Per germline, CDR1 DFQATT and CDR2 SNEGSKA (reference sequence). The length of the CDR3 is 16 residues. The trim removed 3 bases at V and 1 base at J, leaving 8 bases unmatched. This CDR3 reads CSARLPRQGNTGELFF. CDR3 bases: TGCAGTGCTAGGCTCCCGCGACAGGGGAACACCGGGGAGCTGTTTTTT.

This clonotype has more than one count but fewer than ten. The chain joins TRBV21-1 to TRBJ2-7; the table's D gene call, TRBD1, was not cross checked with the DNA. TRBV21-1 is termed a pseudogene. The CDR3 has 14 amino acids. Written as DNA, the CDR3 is TGTGCCAGCAGCAAAGAGGCGACAGGGTACGAGCAGTACTTC. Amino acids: CASSKEATGYEQYF.

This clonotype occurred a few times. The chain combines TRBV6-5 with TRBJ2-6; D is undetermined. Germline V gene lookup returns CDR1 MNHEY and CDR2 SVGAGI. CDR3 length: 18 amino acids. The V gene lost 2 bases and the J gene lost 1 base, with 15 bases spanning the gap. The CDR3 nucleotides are TGTGCCAGCAGTTACCCGCTAGTTTTGGGGTCTGGGGCCAACGTCCTGACTTTC. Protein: CASSYPLVLGSGANVLTF.

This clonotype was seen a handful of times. CDR3 nucleotides: TGCAGTGCTAGAGACGGGACTAGCGGCCTCTACGAGCAGTACTTC. It codes for CSARDGTSGLYEQYF. The chain uses TRBV20-1 and TRBJ2-7, with TRBD2 matching 11 bases. Germline V gene data show CDR1 as DFQATT and CDR2 as SNEGSKA (reference sequence). CDR3 length: 15 amino acids. Losses at the gene ends were 0 bases for V and 3 bases for J; bases not matched to a gene: 4.

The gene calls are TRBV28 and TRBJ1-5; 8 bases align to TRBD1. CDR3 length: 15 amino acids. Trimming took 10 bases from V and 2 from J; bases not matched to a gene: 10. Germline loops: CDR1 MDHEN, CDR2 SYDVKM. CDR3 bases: TGTGCCACCGGGACAGGCCACGGAGGCAATCAGCCCCAGCATTTT. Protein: CATGTGHGGNQPQHF.

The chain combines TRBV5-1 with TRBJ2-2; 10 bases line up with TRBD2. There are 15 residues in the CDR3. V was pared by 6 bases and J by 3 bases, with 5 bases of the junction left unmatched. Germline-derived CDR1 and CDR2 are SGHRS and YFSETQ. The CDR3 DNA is TGCGCCAGCAAAGGGCTAGCGGGGGACACCGGGGAGCTGTTTTTT. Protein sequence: CASKGLAGDTGELFF.

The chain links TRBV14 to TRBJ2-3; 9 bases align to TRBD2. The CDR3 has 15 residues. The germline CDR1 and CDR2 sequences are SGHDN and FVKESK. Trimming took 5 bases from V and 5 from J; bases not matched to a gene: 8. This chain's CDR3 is CASSRIETSGDTQYF. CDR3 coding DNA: TGTGCCAGCAGCAGGATCGAGACTAGCGGAGATACGCAGTATTTT.